Detailed here is one TCR beta chain. The germline V and J ends were trimmed by 0 bases and 6 bases, with 11 bases remaining between them. The CDR3 covers 15 residues. CDR1 MGHRA and CDR2 YSYEKL come from the germline V gene. Using immunoSEQ multiplex PCR, the repertoire was profiled, and TCRdb retains in-frame clones only, with some absent. This repertoire shows about 200,000 clones, around 80% found once; its top ten account for over 14%. Grouping used clinical history reported by participants in a survey and questionnaire. Recovery meant two consecutive negative NP/OP PCR tests, professional clearance, or resolved symptoms. The source of the sample is a study of blood T cell repertoires in COVID-19.

The specimen was PBMCs or T cells enriched from blood (not recorded which). The V and J genes are TRBV4-1 and TRBJ2-2; D is possibly TRBD1 (6 bases). The sequence came from a man aged 35-49 years who had recovered from COVID-19. This chain's CDR3 is CASSQEGWGPGELFF. CDR3 bases: TGCGCCAGCAGCCAAGAGGGTTGGGGGCCCGGGGAGCTGTTTTTT.